Following are 20 T cell receptor beta chains from one sample sequenced in a study of T cell repertoires in cytomegalovirus infection. TCRdb re-analysed the reads in MiXCR, keeping a single row per CDR3 protein. Of about 140,000 distinct CDR3 sequences listed, 5.5% to 7% are singletons. The sample was PBMCs. The receptor source for this set is a human donor in good health (CMV status not recorded). Some clones in this sample may be carry-over from other donors' samples.

This clonotype was observed many times. The chain combines TRBV11-2 with TRBJ1-2; D is undetermined. Germline CDR1 reads SGHAT; CDR2 reads FQNNGV. The V end lost 3 bases, the J end lost 7 bases, and 12 bases lay between the germline ends. The CDR3 is 13 residues long. The CDR3 region is CASSLEAVGGYTF. CDR3 DNA sequence: TGTGCCAGCAGCTTGGAGGCAGTGGGTGGCTACACCTTC.

This sequence joins TRBV19 and TRBJ2-2; the D gene is possibly TRBD2 (7 bases). CDR3 length equals 15 residues. The V gene's germline CDR1 is LNHDA and CDR2 SQIVND (reference sequence). The V end lost 9 bases, the J end lost 0 bases, and 14 bases lay between the germline ends. Here the CDR3 DNA reads TGTGCCAGAGGACAGCGGGGTTCGAACACCGGGGAGCTGTTTTTT. This gives the protein CARGQRGSNTGELFF. The complete variable domain, with remaining parts taken from reference TRBV19 and TRBJ2-2, reads DGGITQSPKYLFRKEGQNVTLSCEQNLNHDAMYWYRQDPGQGLRLIYYSQIVNDFQKGDIAEGYSVSREKKESFPLTVTSAQKNPTAFYLCARGQRGSNTGELFFGEGSRLTVL.

This clonotype was counted many times. V is TRBV19 and J is TRBJ1-5; 7 nucleotides line up with TRBD1. Germline V gives CDR1 LNHDA, CDR2 SQIVND (reference sequence). The J segment lost 2 bases and the V segment lost 8 bases, leaving 6 bases of the junction unmatched. The CDR3 is made up of 14 amino acids. Here the CDR3 DNA reads TGTGCCAGTGTACCAGGGGGGGGCAATCAGCCCCAGCATTTT. Amino acid sequence: CASVPGGGNQPQHF. Full variable domain (rest looked up from reference TRBV19 and TRBJ1-5): DGGITQSPKYLFRKEGQNVTLSCEQNLNHDAMYWYRQDPGQGLRLIYYSQIVNDFQKGDIAEGYSVSREKKESFPLTVTSAQKNPTAFYLCASVPGGGNQPQHFGDGTRLSIL.

This clonotype was recorded at least ten times. The chain joins TRBV7-8 to TRBJ1-6; D remains unclear. CDR3 length: 17 amino acids. Germline V gives CDR1 SGHVS, CDR2 FQNEAQ. Trimming took off 1 base at V and 0 bases at J, with 10 bases between the two ends. The CDR3, as DNA: TGTGCCAGCAGCTTAGGGGAGACGAGCTCCTATAATTCACCCCTCCACTTT. Translation: CASSLGETSSYNSPLHF.

This clonotype was recorded at least ten times. The chain has TRBV7-2 and TRBJ2-3; the match to TRBD2 covers 7 bases. CDR3 size: 14 residues. V lost 5 bases, J lost 5 bases, and 7 bases stayed unmatched. Germline CDR1 is SGHTA and CDR2 is FQGNSA. The CDR3 is CASSPAGDVDTQYF. DNA of the CDR3: TGTGCCAGCAGCCCCGCGGGGGACGTAGATACGCAGTATTTT.

This clonotype showed up many times. This chain links TRBV28 with TRBJ1-3; a weak D match, TRBD1 (5 bases). V was trimmed by 6 bases and J by 0 bases, leaving 6 bases between them. Germline lookup yields CDR1 MDHEN and CDR2 SYDVKM. This CDR3 is built from 13 residues. CDR3 nucleotide sequence: TGTGCCAGCAGGGACAACTCTGGAAACACCATATATTTT. Translated, it gives CASRDNSGNTIYF.

The sample holds many counts of this clonotype. This chain joins TRBV20-1 and TRBJ2-1; D is unresolved. The CDR3 totals 10 residues. V was clipped by 5 bases and J by 3 bases, with 2 bases between them. Per the germline V gene, CDR1 is DFQATT and CDR2 is SNEGSKA (reference sequence). The chain's CDR3 is CSALYNEQFF. CDR3 sequence (DNA): TGCAGTGCTCTCTACAATGAGCAGTTCTTC.

In this sample, this clonotype turned up many times. The chain combines TRBV6-7 with TRBJ1-2; D may be TRBD1 (5 bases). TRBV6-7 is an ORF, and what it does is uncertain. The CDR3 covers 19 residues. V lost 10 bases, J lost 0 bases, and 30 bases lay in between. The CDR3 protein is CANLCHSYGGAIPNYGYTF. CDR3 sequence (DNA): TGTGCCAACCTTTGTCATTCGTATGGAGGGGCGATCCCTAACTATGGCTACACCTTC.

The chain links TRBV5-6 to TRBJ2-7, with 10 nucleotides matching TRBD1. CDR1 SGHDT and CDR2 YYEEEE come from the germline V gene. The J segment lost 5 bases and the V segment lost 4 bases, leaving 12 bases of the junction unmatched. The CDR3 is 16 amino acids. This CDR3 is CASSPDRGGRLHEQYF. DNA of the CDR3: TGTGCCAGCAGCCCGGACAGGGGGGGAAGACTCCACGAGCAGTACTTC.

This clonotype has more than one count but fewer than ten. The chain couples TRBV11-2 to TRBJ1-3; D is uncertain. Germline V gene sequence: CDR1 SGHAT, CDR2 FQNNGV. This CDR3 comprises 14 residues. V was cut by 0 bases and J by 6 bases, with 9 bases left in between. CDR3 in amino acids: CASSLDFHLNTIYF. The CDR3 DNA is TGTGCCAGCAGCTTAGATTTCCATTTAAACACCATATATTTT.

The chain joins TRBV7-2 to TRBJ2-6; a possible D gene is TRBD2 (6 bases). The ends were cut back, 8 bases at V and 4 bases at J, with 18 bases in the middle. Germline lookup yields CDR1 SGHTA and CDR2 FQGNSA. This CDR3 comprises 16 residues. Here the CDR3 DNA reads TGTGCCAGCCGGCCCGGAGGGGCGCCAGGGGCCAACGTCCTGACTTTC. Its translation is CASRPGGAPGANVLTF.

This clonotype was found many times. DNA of the CDR3: TGTGCCAGCAGCTTGGTCCGGACGCCCCCGGCGGGGGCCAACGTCCTGACTTTC. Residues: CASSLVRTPPAGANVLTF. This rearrangement joins TRBV11-2 to TRBJ2-6; unclear D gene. The CDR3 is 18 amino acids. In germline, CDR1 is SGHAT, CDR2 FQNNGV. Trimming pared 3 bases from V and 4 bases from J, leaving 19 bases between. Based on the CDR3 plus reference TRBV11-2 and TRBJ2-6, the full variable domain is EAGVAQSPRYKIIEKRQSVAFWCNPISGHATLYWYQQILGQGPKLLIQFQNNGVVDDSQLPKDRFSAERLKGVDSTLKIQPAKLEDSAVYLCASSLVRTPPAGANVLTFGAGSRLTVL.

CDR3 bases: TGTGCCAGCAGCCCCGGGGGCGGGCAGCCGAACACTGAAGCTTTCTTT. It yields the protein CASSPGGGQPNTEAFF. J is TRBJ1-1 and V is TRBV7-9; D possibly corresponds to TRBD1 (6 bases). This CDR3 has 16 amino acids. CDR1 is SEHNR and CDR2 is FQNEAQ in the germline V gene (reference sequence). The V end lost 5 bases, the J end lost 1 base, and 17 bases lay between the germline ends. The full variable domain, with the rest looked up from reference TRBV7-9 and TRBJ1-1, is DTGVSQNPRHKITKRGQNVTFRCDPISEHNRLYWYRQTLGQGPEFLTYFQNEAQLEKSRLLSDRFSAERPKGSFSTLEIQRTEQGDSAMYLCASSPGGGQPNTEAFFGQGTRLTVV.

At least ten counts were recorded for this clonotype. V and J are TRBV28 and TRBJ2-2, with D perhaps matching TRBD1 (6 bases). V was pared by 5 bases and J by 7 bases, with 17 bases between. Germline V gene data show CDR1 as MDHEN and CDR2 as SYDVKM. The CDR3 is 15 residues long. The CDR3 region is CASSPVGGRVGELFF. The CDR3 DNA sequence: TGTGCCAGCAGTCCCGTTGGGGGCAGGGTCGGGGAGCTGTTTTTT.

This clonotype came up many times. The genes are TRBV18 and TRBJ2-1; D is unclear. V was cut by 1 base and J by 9 bases, with 16 bases left in between. Germline V gene lookup returns CDR1 KGHSH and CDR2 LQKENI. The CDR3 length is 15 residues. Here the CDR3 DNA reads TGTGCCAGCTCACCACAAGAATTTCCGGGTAGTGAGCAGTTCTTC. Residues: CASSPQEFPGSEQFF.

This clonotype has ten or more counts. The genes are TRBV29-1 and TRBJ2-5, with TRBD2 identical over 8 bases. The CDR3 loop spans 16 amino acids. The V gene end was trimmed by 0 bases and the J gene end by 5 bases; junction bases not matched to a gene: 11. The germline V gene encodes CDR1 SQVTM and CDR2 ANQGSEA. The CDR3, as DNA: TGCAGCGTTGAAGATTATCCCGGGGGGGGACCGGAGACCCAGTACTTC. It yields the protein CSVEDYPGGGPETQYF.

There are a few counts of this clonotype. This chain joins TRBV20-1 and TRBJ2-3; 10 bases are shared with TRBD1. This CDR3 has 15 residues. Germline V lookup: CDR1 DFQATT, CDR2 SNEGSKA (reference sequence). Trimming at V came to 5 bases and at J to 0 bases, leaving 5 bases not matched to a gene. This chain's CDR3 is CSAQGQGTSTDTQYF. CDR3 nucleotide sequence: TGCAGTGCTCAGGGACAGGGGACCAGCACAGATACGCAGTATTTT.

At least ten counts were recorded for this clonotype. This chain links TRBV7-2 with TRBJ2-2; 9 positions agree with TRBD2. Germline V lookup: CDR1 SGHTA, CDR2 FQGNSA. Losses at the gene ends were 5 bases for V and 4 bases for J; bases not matched to a gene: 11. The length of the CDR3 is 17 residues. The CDR3 DNA follows: TGTGCCAGCAGCCTCCAAGCGGGGGGAATTCTCACCGGGGAGCTGTTTTTT. Protein sequence: CASSLQAGGILTGELFF.

This clonotype was counted many times. The chain has TRBV10-3 and TRBJ2-2; D is perhaps TRBD2 (7 bases). CDR1 and CDR2 from the germline V gene are ENHRY and SYGVKD. This CDR3 region has 17 residues. V was cut by 0 bases and J by 0 bases, with 11 bases left in between. The CDR3 spells CAISESAGASNTGELFF. The CDR3 DNA sequence: TGTGCCATCAGTGAGTCGGCGGGGGCGTCGAACACCGGGGAGCTGTTTTTT.

This clonotype has at least ten counts. CDR3 nucleotides: TGCGCCAGCAGCCGGACAGGGGGCCCGTACAATGAGCAGTTCTTC. The encoded protein is CASSRTGGPYNEQFF. The chain is built from TRBV5-1 and TRBJ2-1; 11 nucleotides line up with TRBD1. Trimming took 4 bases from V and 4 from J; bases not matched to a gene: 4. The CDR3 sequence is 15 residues long. Germline CDR1 SGHRS, CDR2 YFSETQ.